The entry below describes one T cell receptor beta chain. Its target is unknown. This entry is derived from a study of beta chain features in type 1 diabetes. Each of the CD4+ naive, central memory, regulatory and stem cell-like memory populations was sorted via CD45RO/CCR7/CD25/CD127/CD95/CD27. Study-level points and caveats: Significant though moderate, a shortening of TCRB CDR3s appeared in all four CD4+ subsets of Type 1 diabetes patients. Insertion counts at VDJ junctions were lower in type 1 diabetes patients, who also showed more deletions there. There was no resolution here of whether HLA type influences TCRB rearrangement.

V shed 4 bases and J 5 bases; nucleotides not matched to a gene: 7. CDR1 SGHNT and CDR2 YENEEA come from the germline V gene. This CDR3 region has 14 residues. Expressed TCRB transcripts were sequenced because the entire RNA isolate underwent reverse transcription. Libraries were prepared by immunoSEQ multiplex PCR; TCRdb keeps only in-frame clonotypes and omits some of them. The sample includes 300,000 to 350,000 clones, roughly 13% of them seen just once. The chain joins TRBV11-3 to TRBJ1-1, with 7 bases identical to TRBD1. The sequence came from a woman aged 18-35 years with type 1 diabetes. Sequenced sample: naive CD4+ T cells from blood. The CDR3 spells CASSSNRGRTEAFF. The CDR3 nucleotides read TGTGCCAGCAGCTCGAACAGGGGTCGGACTGAAGCTTTCTTT.